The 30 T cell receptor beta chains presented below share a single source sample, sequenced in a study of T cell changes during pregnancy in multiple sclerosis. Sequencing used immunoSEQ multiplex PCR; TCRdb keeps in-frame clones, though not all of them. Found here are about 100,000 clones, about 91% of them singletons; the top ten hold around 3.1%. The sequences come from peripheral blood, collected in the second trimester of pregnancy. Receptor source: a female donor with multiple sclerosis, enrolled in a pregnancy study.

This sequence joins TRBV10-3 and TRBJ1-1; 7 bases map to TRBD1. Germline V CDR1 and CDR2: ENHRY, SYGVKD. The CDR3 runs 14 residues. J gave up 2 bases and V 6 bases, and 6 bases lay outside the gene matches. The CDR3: CAIRATGQNTEAFF. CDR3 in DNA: TGTGCCATCAGGGCGACAGGGCAAAACACTGAAGCTTTCTTT.

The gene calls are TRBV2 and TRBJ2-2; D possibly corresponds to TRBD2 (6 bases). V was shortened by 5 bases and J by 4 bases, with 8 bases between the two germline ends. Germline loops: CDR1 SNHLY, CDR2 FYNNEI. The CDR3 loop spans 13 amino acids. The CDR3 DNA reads TGTGCCAGCAGTTACGGGGGCACCGGGGAGCTGTTTTTT. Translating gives CASSYGGTGELFF.

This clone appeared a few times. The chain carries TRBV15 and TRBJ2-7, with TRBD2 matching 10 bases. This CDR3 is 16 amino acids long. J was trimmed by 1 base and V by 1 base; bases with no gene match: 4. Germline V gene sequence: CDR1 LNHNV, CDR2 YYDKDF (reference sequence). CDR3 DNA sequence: TGTGCCACCAGCAGAGCCCCACTAGCGGGGTCCTACGAGCAGTACTTC. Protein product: CATSRAPLAGSYEQYF.

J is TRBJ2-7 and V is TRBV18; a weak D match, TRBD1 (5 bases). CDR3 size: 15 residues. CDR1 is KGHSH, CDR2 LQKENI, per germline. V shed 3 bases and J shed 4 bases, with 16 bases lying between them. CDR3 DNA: TGTGCCAGCTCACCTTCGGCAGGGATTGCGTACGAGCAGTACTTC. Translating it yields CASSPSAGIAYEQYF.

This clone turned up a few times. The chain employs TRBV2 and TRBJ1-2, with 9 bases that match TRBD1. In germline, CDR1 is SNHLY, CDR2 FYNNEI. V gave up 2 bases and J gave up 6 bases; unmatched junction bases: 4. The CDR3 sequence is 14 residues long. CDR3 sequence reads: CASSEWDRVHGYTF. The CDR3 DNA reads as TGTGCCAGCAGTGAATGGGACAGGGTACATGGCTACACCTTC.

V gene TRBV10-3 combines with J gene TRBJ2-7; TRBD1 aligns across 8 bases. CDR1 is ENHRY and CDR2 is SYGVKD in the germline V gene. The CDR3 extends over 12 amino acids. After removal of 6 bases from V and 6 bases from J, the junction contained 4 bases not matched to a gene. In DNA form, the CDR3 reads TGTGCCATCAGCCTTACAGGGGGCGAGCAGTACTTC. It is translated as CAISLTGGEQYF.

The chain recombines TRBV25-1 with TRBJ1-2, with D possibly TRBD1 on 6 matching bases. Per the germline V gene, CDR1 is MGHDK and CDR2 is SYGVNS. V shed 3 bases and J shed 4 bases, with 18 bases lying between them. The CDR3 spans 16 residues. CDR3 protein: CASSDLTQGYGYGYTF. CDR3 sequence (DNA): TGTGCCAGCAGTGACCTAACACAGGGTTACGGCTATGGCTACACCTTC.

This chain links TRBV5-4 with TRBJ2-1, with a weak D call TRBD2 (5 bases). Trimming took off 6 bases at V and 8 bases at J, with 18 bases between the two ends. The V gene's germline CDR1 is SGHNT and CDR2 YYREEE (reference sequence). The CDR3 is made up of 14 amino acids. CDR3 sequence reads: CASTPDPGSDEQFF. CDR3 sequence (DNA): TGTGCCAGCACCCCGGACCCGGGGAGCGATGAGCAGTTCTTC.

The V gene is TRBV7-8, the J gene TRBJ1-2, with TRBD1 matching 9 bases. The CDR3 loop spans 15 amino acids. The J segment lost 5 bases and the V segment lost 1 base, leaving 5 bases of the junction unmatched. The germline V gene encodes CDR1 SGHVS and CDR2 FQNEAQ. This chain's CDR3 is CASSLVAGQGYGYTF. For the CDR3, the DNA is TGTGCCAGCAGCTTAGTCGCGGGACAGGGTTATGGCTACACCTTC.

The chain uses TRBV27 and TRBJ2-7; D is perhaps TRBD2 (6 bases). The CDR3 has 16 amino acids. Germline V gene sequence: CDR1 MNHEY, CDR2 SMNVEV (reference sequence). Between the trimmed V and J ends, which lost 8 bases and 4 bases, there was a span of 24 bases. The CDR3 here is CASATPSRGGRYEQYF. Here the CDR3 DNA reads TGTGCCAGCGCTACCCCCTCACGGGGAGGTAGGTACGAGCAGTACTTC.

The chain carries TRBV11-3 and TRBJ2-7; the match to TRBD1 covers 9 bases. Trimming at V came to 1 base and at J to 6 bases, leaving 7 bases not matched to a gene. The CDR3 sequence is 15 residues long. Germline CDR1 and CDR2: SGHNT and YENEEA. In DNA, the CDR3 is TGTGCCAGCAGCTTAGGAGCGGGACAGGGAGCCGAGCAGTACTTC. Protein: CASSLGAGQGAEQYF. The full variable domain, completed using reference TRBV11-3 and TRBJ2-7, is EAGVVQSPRYKIIEKKQPVAFWCNPISGHNTLYWYLQNLGQGPELLIRYENEEAVDDSQLPKDRFSAERLKGVDSTLKIQPAELGDSAVYLCASSLGAGQGAEQYFGPGTRLTVT.

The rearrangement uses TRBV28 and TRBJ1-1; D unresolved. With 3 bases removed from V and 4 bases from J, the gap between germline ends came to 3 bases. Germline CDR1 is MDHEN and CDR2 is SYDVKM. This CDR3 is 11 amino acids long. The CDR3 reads CASSFSTEAFF. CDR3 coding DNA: TGTGCCAGCAGTTTCAGCACTGAAGCTTTCTTT.

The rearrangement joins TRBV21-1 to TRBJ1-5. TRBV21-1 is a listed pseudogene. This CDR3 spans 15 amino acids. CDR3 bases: TGTGCCAGCAGCAAAGATAAGGGAGAGGATCAGCCCCAGCATTTT. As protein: CASSKDKGEDQPQHF.

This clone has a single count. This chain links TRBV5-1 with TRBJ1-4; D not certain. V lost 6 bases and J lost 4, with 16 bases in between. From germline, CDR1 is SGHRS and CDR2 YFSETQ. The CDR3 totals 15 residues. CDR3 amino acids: CASTMWVGDNEKLFF. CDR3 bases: TGCGCCAGCACCATGTGGGTGGGAGATAATGAAAAACTGTTTTTT.

CDR3 loop: CASSVDLAAETQYF. In DNA form, the CDR3 reads TGTGCCAGCAGCGTAGACCTAGCGGCGGAGACCCAGTACTTC. This rearrangement joins TRBV9 to TRBJ2-5, with TRBD2 identical over 7 bases. Looked up from germline, CDR1 is SGDLS and CDR2 is YYNGEE. This CDR3 has 14 residues. V was clipped by 0 bases and J by 5 bases; unmatched bases: 4.

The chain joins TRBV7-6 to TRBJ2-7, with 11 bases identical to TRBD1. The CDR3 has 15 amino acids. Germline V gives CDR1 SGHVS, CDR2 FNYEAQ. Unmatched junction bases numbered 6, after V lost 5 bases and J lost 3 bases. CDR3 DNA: TGTGCCAGCAGCCCAGGGACAGGGGGGATCTACGAGCAGTACTTC. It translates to CASSPGTGGIYEQYF.

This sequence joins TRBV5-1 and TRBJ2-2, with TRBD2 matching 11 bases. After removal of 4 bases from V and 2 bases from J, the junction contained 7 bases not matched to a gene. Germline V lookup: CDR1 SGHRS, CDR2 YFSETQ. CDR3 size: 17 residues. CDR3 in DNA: TGCGCCAGCAGCGCGGGGACTAGCGGAACTAACACCGGGGAGCTGTTTTTT. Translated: CASSAGTSGTNTGELFF. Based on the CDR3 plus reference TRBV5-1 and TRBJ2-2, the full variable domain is KAGVTQTPRYLIKTRGQQVTLSCSPISGHRSVSWYQQTPGQGLQFLFEYFSETQRNKGNFPGRFSGRQFSNSRSEMNVSTLELGDSALYLCASSAGTSGTNTGELFFGEGSRLTVL.

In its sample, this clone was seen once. CDR3 loop: CASSDQRGSSYEQYF. The CDR3 bases are TGTGCCAGTAGTGACCAGCGGGGGAGCTCCTACGAGCAGTACTTC. This chain connects TRBV19 to TRBJ2-7; TRBD2 matches 8 bases. The junction had 6 bases not matched to a gene; V was cut back by 5 bases and J by 0 bases. Germline values: CDR1 LNHDA, CDR2 SQIVND (reference sequence). This CDR3 spans 15 amino acids.

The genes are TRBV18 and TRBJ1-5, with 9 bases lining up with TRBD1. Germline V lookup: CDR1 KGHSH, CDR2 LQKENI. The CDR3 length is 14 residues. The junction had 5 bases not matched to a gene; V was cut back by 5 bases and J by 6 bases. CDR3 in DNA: TGTGCCAGCTCATTACAGGGGGCAAGTCAGCCCCAGCATTTT. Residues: CASSLQGASQPQHF.

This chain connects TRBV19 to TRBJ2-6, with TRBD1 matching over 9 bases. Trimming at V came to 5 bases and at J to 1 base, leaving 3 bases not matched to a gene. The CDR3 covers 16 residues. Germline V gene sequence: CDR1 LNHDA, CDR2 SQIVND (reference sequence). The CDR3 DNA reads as TGTGCCAGTAGTGGGACAGGGTGGTCTGGGGCCAACGTCCTGACTTTC. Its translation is CASSGTGWSGANVLTF.

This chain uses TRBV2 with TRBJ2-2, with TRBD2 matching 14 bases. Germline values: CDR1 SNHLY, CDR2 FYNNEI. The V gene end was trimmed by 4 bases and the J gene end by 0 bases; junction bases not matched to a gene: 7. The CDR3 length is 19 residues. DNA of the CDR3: TGTGCCAGCAGTGGGTTTGGGACTAGCGGGGGAACGAACACCGGGGAGCTGTTTTTT. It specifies CASSGFGTSGGTNTGELFF.

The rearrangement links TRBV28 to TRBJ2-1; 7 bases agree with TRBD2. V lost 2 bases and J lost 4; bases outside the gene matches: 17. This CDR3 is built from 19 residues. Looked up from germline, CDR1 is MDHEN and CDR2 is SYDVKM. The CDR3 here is CASSLRFLDSGRSYNEQFF. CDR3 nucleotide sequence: TGTGCCAGCAGTTTACGTTTTCTAGATAGCGGGCGGAGTTACAATGAGCAGTTCTTC.

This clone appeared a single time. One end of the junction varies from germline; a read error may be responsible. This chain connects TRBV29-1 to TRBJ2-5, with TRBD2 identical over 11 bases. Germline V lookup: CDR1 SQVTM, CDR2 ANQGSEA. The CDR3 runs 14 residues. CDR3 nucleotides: TGTGCAGTCACTAGCGGGAGTTACCAAGAGACCCAGTACTTC. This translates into CAVTSGSYQETQYF.

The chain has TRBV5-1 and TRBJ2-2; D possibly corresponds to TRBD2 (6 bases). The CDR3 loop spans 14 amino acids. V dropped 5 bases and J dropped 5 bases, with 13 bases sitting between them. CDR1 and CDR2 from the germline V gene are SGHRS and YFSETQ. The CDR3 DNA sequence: TGCGCCAGCAGATCTGACGGACTAACCGGGGAGCTGTTTTTT. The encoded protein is CASRSDGLTGELFF.

The CDR3 here is CASSELAGRPDTQYF. DNA of the CDR3: TGTGCCAGCAGCGAACTAGCGGGAAGGCCAGATACGCAGTATTTT. The chain links TRBV6-4 to TRBJ2-3; 10 bases are shared with TRBD2. The ends lost 6 bases at V and 4 bases at J; junction bases unmatched: 7. CDR1 and CDR2 (germline): MRHNA, SNTAGT. The CDR3 is 15 amino acids.

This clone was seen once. The CDR3, as DNA: TGTGCCAGCAGCTTGGTCTTCCTAACAGGAGTATTAAACTATGGCTACACCTTC. This gives the protein CASSLVFLTGVLNYGYTF. V usage is TRBV5-6 and J usage is TRBJ1-2; tentatively, D is TRBD1 (5 bases). There are 18 residues in the CDR3. Germline V gives CDR1 SGHDT, CDR2 YYEEEE. Trimming removed 0 bases from V and 2 bases from J, with 20 bases in between. The full variable domain, its missing parts supplied by reference TRBV5-6 and TRBJ1-2, is DAGVTQSPTHLIKTRGQQVTLRCSPKSGHDTVSWYQQALGQGPQFIFQYYEEEERQRGNFPDRFSGHQFPNYSSELNVNALLLGDSALYLCASSLVFLTGVLNYGYTFGSGTRLTVV.

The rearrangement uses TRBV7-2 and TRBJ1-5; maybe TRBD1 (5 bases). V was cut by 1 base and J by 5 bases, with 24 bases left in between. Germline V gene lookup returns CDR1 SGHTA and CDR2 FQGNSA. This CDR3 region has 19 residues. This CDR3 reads CASSLDNGLGGVSYQPQHF. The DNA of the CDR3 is TGTGCCAGCAGCTTAGATAATGGTCTCGGGGGAGTCTCTTATCAGCCCCAGCATTTT. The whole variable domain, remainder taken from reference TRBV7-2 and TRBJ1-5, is GAGVSQSPSNKVTEKGKDVELRCDPISGHTALYWYRQSLGQGLEFLIYFQGNSAPDKSGLPSDRFSAERTGGSVSTLTIQRTQQEDSAVYLCASSLDNGLGGVSYQPQHFGDGTRLSIL.

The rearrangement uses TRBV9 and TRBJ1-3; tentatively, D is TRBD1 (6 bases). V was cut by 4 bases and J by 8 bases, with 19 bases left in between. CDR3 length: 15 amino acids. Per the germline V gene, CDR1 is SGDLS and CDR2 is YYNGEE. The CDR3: CASSPTAGRGDTIYF. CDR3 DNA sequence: TGTGCCAGCAGCCCGACCGCGGGGAGGGGGGACACCATATATTTT.

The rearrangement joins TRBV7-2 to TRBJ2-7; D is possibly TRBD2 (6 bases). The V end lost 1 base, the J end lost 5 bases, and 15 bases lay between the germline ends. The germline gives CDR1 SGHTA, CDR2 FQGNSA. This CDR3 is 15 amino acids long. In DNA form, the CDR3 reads TGTGCCAGCAGCTTAGAAACGGGAGTAGGTAACGAGCAGTACTTC. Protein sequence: CASSLETGVGNEQYF.

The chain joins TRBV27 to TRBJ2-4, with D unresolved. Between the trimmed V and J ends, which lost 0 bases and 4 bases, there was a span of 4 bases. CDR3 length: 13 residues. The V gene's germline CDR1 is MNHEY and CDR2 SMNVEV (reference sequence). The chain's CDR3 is CASSLSGKNIQYF. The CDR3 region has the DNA TGTGCCAGCAGTTTATCCGGGAAAAACATTCAGTACTTC.